Reported below is one T cell receptor (beta chain). The assay was immunoSEQ multiplex PCR, and TCRdb's table has in-frame clones only and misses some. The data contain 150,000 to 200,000 clones, more than 75% of them seen just once; the ten biggest clones take up approximately 4%. This entry belongs to a study of blood T cell repertoires in COVID-19. Study at large: There were acute and convalescent COVID-19 samples, and they came from the United States, Italy and Spain. PBMCs, B-cell-depleted T cells, or T cells provided the cDNA or gDNA that made up the material.

The clonotype comes from a human donor in a cohort sampled during active COVID-19. The specimen sequenced was peripheral blood.

The CDR3 DNA is TGTGCCAGCAGCACCACACCTTCCTCCTACAATGAGCAGTTCTTC. Translation: CASSTTPSSYNEQFF. The rearrangement links TRBV6-2 or TRBV6-3 to TRBJ2-1; the D is unclear. V shed 6 bases and J shed 0 bases, with 12 bases lying between them. The CDR3 is 15 amino acids. From germline, CDR1 is MNHEY and CDR2 SVGEGT.